Below, 31 T cell receptor beta chains from the same sample are listed, as sequenced in a study of shared clonotypes between healthy human individuals. The table came from immunoSEQ multiplex PCR; TCRdb's copy has only in-frame clones and leaves some out. Here the sample spans about 360,000 clones, more than 60% being singletons. The sample consisted of memory CD4+ T cells sorted from blood. Subset specified: CD45RA-negative fraction. These receptors originate from a man younger than 40 in good health.

V gene TRBV7-8 combines with J gene TRBJ2-7; D gene uncertain. The V gene lost 0 bases and the J gene lost 4 bases, with 10 bases spanning the gap. CDR1 is SGHVS and CDR2 is FQNEAQ in the germline V gene. This CDR3 contains 14 residues. The CDR3 nucleotides are TGTGCCAGCAGCTTAGCTTTCCCCGAGTACGAGCAGTACTTC. It translates to CASSLAFPEYEQYF.

The rearrangement links TRBV18 to TRBJ1-5, with D unclear. This CDR3 has 13 residues. Germline V CDR1 and CDR2: KGHSH, LQKENI. The V gene lost 1 base and the J gene lost 7 bases, with 8 bases spanning the gap. This chain's CDR3 is CASSPRHEQPQHF. In DNA, the CDR3 is TGTGCCAGCTCACCACGCCACGAGCAGCCCCAGCATTTT.

The rearrangement joins TRBV4-2 to TRBJ2-2, with D perhaps being TRBD1 or TRBD2 (6 bases each). Germline loops: CDR1 LGHNA, CDR2 YNFKEQ. Between the trimmed V and J ends, which lost 4 bases and 5 bases, there was a span of 11 bases. There are 14 residues in the CDR3. CDR3 nucleotide sequence: TGTGCCAGCAGCCGCCTAGGGGGGACCGGGGAGCTGTTTTTT. It encodes CASSRLGGTGELFF.

The gene calls are TRBV5-4 and TRBJ1-1; 9 bases line up with TRBD1. Germline V CDR1 and CDR2: SGHNT, YYREEE (reference sequence). The J segment lost 4 bases and the V segment lost 4 bases, leaving 14 bases of the junction unmatched. CDR3 length equals 17 residues. The CDR3 region is CASSRIPQGASGTEAFF. The CDR3 coding sequence is TGTGCCAGCAGCCGAATCCCACAGGGGGCGAGCGGCACTGAAGCTTTCTTT.

This chain links TRBV7-2 with TRBJ2-1; 8 bases are a match to TRBD2. Germline V gene sequence: CDR1 SGHTA, CDR2 FQGNSA. The CDR3 is made up of 16 amino acids. Trimming cost V 2 bases and J 2 bases; bases outside gene matches: 5. CDR3 DNA sequence: TGTGCCAGCAGCTTATATGGCGGGAGGACCTACAATGAGCAGTTCTTC. It is translated as CASSLYGGRTYNEQFF.

The chain recombines TRBV5-4 with TRBJ1-2; possibly TRBD1 for D (6 bases). The CDR3 spans 15 residues. The V end was cut by 4 bases, the J end by 5 bases, with 18 bases between. Germline V gene lookup returns CDR1 SGHNT and CDR2 YYREEE (reference sequence). The CDR3 DNA reads TGTGCCAGCAGCGAGGGACAACCAAAGGGGTATGGCTACACCTTC. This encodes CASSEGQPKGYGYTF.

This chain links TRBV4-2 with TRBJ2-7, with D possibly matching TRBD2 (5 bases). Germline V gene sequence: CDR1 LGHNA, CDR2 YNFKEQ. The CDR3 is made up of 15 amino acids. V lost 0 bases, J lost 6 bases, and 15 bases lay in between. The CDR3 nucleotides are TGTGCCAGCAGCCAAGATAAGGACTTTTTGGGCGAGCAGTACTTC. Its translation: CASSQDKDFLGEQYF.

This sequence joins TRBV6-5 and TRBJ2-5; 8 bases are a match to TRBD1. Trimming at V came to 2 bases and at J to 3 bases, leaving 5 bases not matched to a gene. Germline loops: CDR1 MNHEY, CDR2 SVGAGI. The CDR3 consists of 15 residues. CDR3 in DNA: TGTGCCAGCAGTTACGCAGGGACAGGCAAAGAGACCCAGTACTTC. This encodes CASSYAGTGKETQYF.

The chain combines TRBV2 with TRBJ1-2; 9 bases are a match to TRBD1. Germline V gives CDR1 SNHLY, CDR2 FYNNEI. Germline trimming cut 6 bases from V and 8 bases from J; bases unmatched to any gene: 13. The CDR3 consists of 15 residues. CDR3 sequence: CASRDPGQGKVGYTF. The CDR3 DNA follows: TGTGCCAGCAGAGACCCGGGACAGGGAAAGGTCGGCTACACCTTC.

This clone was observed a few times. V and J are TRBV9 and TRBJ2-5; maybe TRBD2 (7 bases). CDR3 length: 14 amino acids. V gave up 3 bases and J gave up 4 bases, with 13 bases separating them. The germline gives CDR1 SGDLS, CDR2 YYNGEE. Here the CDR3 DNA reads TGTGCCAGCAGCGAGGGGGAGGGGAGAGAGACCCAGTACTTC. Translation gives CASSEGEGRETQYF.

This CDR3 is CASSPGQVRFNQPQHF. CDR3 nucleotide sequence: TGTGCCAGCAGCCCCGGACAGGTCAGGTTTAATCAGCCCCAGCATTTT. This chain joins TRBV7-2 and TRBJ1-5; 7 nucleotides match TRBD1. The CDR3 is made up of 16 amino acids. V lost 5 bases to trimming and J lost 4 bases; unmatched junction nucleotides: 11. The germline CDR1 and CDR2 sequences are SGHTA and FQGNSA.

This clone was seen only once. This chain links TRBV21-1 with TRBJ2-4; TRBD1, the D gene given by the table, was not confirmed from the DNA. TRBV21-1 is designated a pseudogene. The length of the CDR3 is 15 residues. CDR3 loop: CASSKEQLGKNIQYF. In DNA form, the CDR3 reads TGTGCCAGCAGCAAGGAACAGCTGGGCAAAAACATTCAGTACTTC.

This chain links TRBV13 with TRBJ2-1; 14 bases are shared with TRBD2. CDR1 is PRHDT and CDR2 is FYEKMQ in the germline V gene (reference sequence). V shed 2 bases and J 7 bases; nucleotides not matched to a gene: 7. This CDR3 is 17 amino acids long. The CDR3 DNA reads TGTGCCAGCAGCTTATCGACTAGCGGGAGGGGGACGAATGAGCAGTTCTTC. Translating gives CASSLSTSGRGTNEQFF.

CDR3 DNA: TGCGCCAGCAGCTTGGGGGGGACTGCCCTAGGCGAGCAGTACTTC. Amino acids: CASSLGGTALGEQYF. The chain couples TRBV5-1 to TRBJ2-7; D may be TRBD2 (6 bases). The CDR3 runs to 15 residues. The V end was cut by 0 bases, the J end by 6 bases, with 16 bases between. Germline CDR1 SGHRS, CDR2 YFSETQ.

This rearrangement joins TRBV19 to TRBJ1-5; D is perhaps TRBD1 (5 bases). The CDR3 covers 16 residues. With 1 base removed from V and 11 bases from J, the gap between germline ends came to 21 bases. CDR1 and CDR2 (germline): LNHDA, SQIVND (reference sequence). The CDR3 DNA sequence: TGTGCCAGTAGTATAGGATCGGGAACCGCCGGGGGTGCCCAGCATTTT. It is translated as CASSIGSGTAGGAQHF.

V usage is TRBV19 and J usage is TRBJ1-3; D unclear. V was pared by 0 bases and J by 0 bases, with 9 bases between. Germline loops: CDR1 LNHDA, CDR2 SQIVND (reference sequence). This CDR3 region has 16 residues. CDR3 sequence: CASSIDETSSGNTIYF. Written as DNA, the CDR3 is TGTGCCAGTAGTATAGATGAGACCAGCTCTGGAAACACCATATATTTT.

This sequence joins TRBV27 and TRBJ2-1, with D tentatively TRBD2 (5 bases). The germline V and J ends were trimmed by 6 bases and 1 base, with 10 bases remaining between them. CDR3 length: 14 amino acids. Germline values: CDR1 MNHEY, CDR2 SMNVEV (reference sequence). The CDR3 DNA reads as TGTGCCAGCAGATATCGGGAATCCTACAATGAGCAGTTCTTC. Translation: CASRYRESYNEQFF.

The chain is built from TRBV2 and TRBJ1-3; TRBD1 matches at 9 bases. Germline V CDR1 and CDR2: SNHLY, FYNNEI. V lost 6 bases and J lost 0; bases outside the gene matches: 6. There are 16 residues in the CDR3. The CDR3 DNA sequence: TGTGCCAGCAGCGAACAGGGGGCCAACTCTGGAAACACCATATATTTT. Amino acids: CASSEQGANSGNTIYF.

This chain connects TRBV7-2 to TRBJ2-6; D call uncertain. Trimming took 11 bases from V and 0 from J, leaving 8 bases between them. The germline CDR1 and CDR2 sequences are SGHTA and FQGNSA. The CDR3 loop spans 13 amino acids. CDR3 protein: CAAGLSGANVLTF. The DNA for the CDR3 is TGTGCCGCAGGCCTCTCTGGGGCCAACGTCCTGACTTTC.

The chain couples TRBV7-9 to TRBJ2-3; the D gene is possibly TRBD2 (6 bases). V lost 0 bases to trimming and J lost 6 bases, with 10 bases between them. Germline V gives CDR1 SEHNR, CDR2 FQNEAQ (reference sequence). The CDR3 consists of 14 residues. CDR3 nucleotide sequence: TGTGCCAGCAGCTTAGCGGCTGGGGGGGATACGCAGTATTTT. This codes for CASSLAAGGDTQYF.

The chain links TRBV11-3 to TRBJ2-2, with a weak D call TRBD1 (6 bases). Germline V gene data show CDR1 as SGHNT and CDR2 as YENEEA. There are 20 residues in the CDR3. V shed 2 bases and J shed 2 bases, with 24 bases lying between them. In DNA, the CDR3 is TGTGCCAGCAGCTTAACCTTCGCCGATCGGGGACATTTTAACACCGGGGAGCTGTTTTTT. This encodes CASSLTFADRGHFNTGELFF. The full variable domain, its missing parts supplied by reference TRBV11-3 and TRBJ2-2, is EAGVVQSPRYKIIEKKQPVAFWCNPISGHNTLYWYLQNLGQGPELLIRYENEEAVDDSQLPKDRFSAERLKGVDSTLKIQPAELGDSAVYLCASSLTFADRGHFNTGELFFGEGSRLTVL.

This clone came up many times. The chain couples TRBV28 to TRBJ2-7; the match to TRBD1 covers 7 bases. With V trimmed by 11 bases and J by 5 bases, 15 bases remained unmatched. This CDR3 has 14 amino acids. The germline V gene encodes CDR1 MDHEN and CDR2 SYDVKM. CDR3 sequence (DNA): TGTGCCTCTACCCTCGACAGGGTGGACGACGAGCAGTACTTC. Amino acids: CASTLDRVDDEQYF. Full variable domain (outside the CDR3, taken from reference TRBV28 and TRBJ2-7): DVKVTQSSRYLVKRTGEKVFLECVQDMDHENMFWYRQDPGLGLRLIYFSYDVKMKEKGDIPEGYSVSREKKERFSLILESASTNQTSMYLCASTLDRVDDEQYFGPGTRLTVT.

Concerning this clone itself: Germline is not matched at one junction end, which may reflect a read error. The V call is TRBV23-1, the J call TRBJ2-7; the match to TRBD1 covers 11 bases. TRBV23-1 is filed as an ORF, its function uncertain. This CDR3 region has 15 residues. CDR3: CASSQRTGGSNEQYF. CDR3 bases: TGCGCCAGCAGTCAGAGGACAGGGGGCTCCAACGAGCAGTACTTC.

The genes are TRBV6-5 and TRBJ2-7; D is uncertain. Germline V gives CDR1 MNHEY, CDR2 SVGAGI. The CDR3 sequence is 14 residues long. With 3 bases removed from V and 6 bases from J, the gap between germline ends came to 15 bases. CDR3 DNA sequence: TGTGCCAGCAGTTATAGTAACAAATACGTCGAGCAGTACTTC. It yields the protein CASSYSNKYVEQYF.

V usage is TRBV5-1 and J usage is TRBJ1-1, with D possibly being TRBD1 (6 bases). The CDR3 totals 14 residues. V was cut by 4 bases and J by 0 bases, with 10 bases left in between. The V gene's germline CDR1 is SGHRS and CDR2 YFSETQ. CDR3 sequence: CASSPTGVNTEAFF. The CDR3 DNA is TGCGCCAGCAGCCCGACAGGCGTGAACACTGAAGCTTTCTTT.

This clone was observed a single time. The chain joins TRBV2 to TRBJ2-7; perhaps TRBD2 as D (6 bases). The ends were cut back, 2 bases at V and 4 bases at J, with 27 bases in the middle. The CDR3 is 19 amino acids. The germline V gene encodes CDR1 SNHLY and CDR2 FYNNEI. CDR3 in DNA: TGTGCCAGCAGTGAAACCCGAGTACTACACCGGGACTCTAGGTACGAGCAGTACTTC. It yields the protein CASSETRVLHRDSRYEQYF.

This clone has just one count. This chain joins TRBV9 and TRBJ2-1; perhaps TRBD2 as D (7 bases). Trimming pared 4 bases from V and 0 bases from J, leaving 14 bases between. CDR1 is SGDLS and CDR2 is YYNGEE in the germline V gene. CDR3 length: 16 residues. CDR3: CASSRPGGLSYNEQFF. The CDR3 DNA reads TGTGCCAGCAGCCGTCCGGGGGGCCTCTCCTACAATGAGCAGTTCTTC.

This chain links TRBV28 with TRBJ1-5, with D uncertain. The CDR3 extends over 11 amino acids. CDR1 and CDR2 from the germline V gene are MDHEN and SYDVKM. The germline V and J ends were trimmed by 7 bases and 7 bases, with 8 bases remaining between them. CDR3 coding DNA: TGTGCCAGCAATGGCGGACAGCCCCAGCATTTT. It translates to CASNGGQPQHF.

This clone was seen only a few times. The chain recombines TRBV6-1 with TRBJ1-3; D is perhaps TRBD1 (6 bases). Trimming pared 3 bases from V and 2 bases from J, leaving 11 bases between. Per the germline V gene, CDR1 is MNHNS and CDR2 is SASEGT. The CDR3 consists of 15 residues. This CDR3 reads CASSEGTLPGNTIYF. CDR3 coding DNA: TGTGCCAGCAGTGAGGGGACATTACCTGGAAACACCATATATTTT.

This clone was seen only once. This sequence joins TRBV5-1 and TRBJ2-7; 13 bases are a match to TRBD2. Germline V gene sequence: CDR1 SGHRS, CDR2 YFSETQ. The trim removed 5 bases at V and 5 bases at J, leaving 16 bases unmatched. The CDR3 consists of 18 residues. This chain's CDR3 is CASRPGLAGSRRPDEQYF. DNA for the CDR3: TGCGCCAGCAGACCGGGACTAGCGGGGTCCCGGCGACCCGACGAGCAGTACTTC.

The count of this clone is one. V and J are TRBV19 and TRBJ2-7, with D unresolved. V lost 3 bases, J lost 3 bases, and 9 bases lay in between. The germline CDR1 and CDR2 sequences are LNHDA and SQIVND (reference sequence). The CDR3 spans 13 residues. The CDR3 spells CASSIVPHYEQYF. In nucleotides, the CDR3 is TGTGCCAGTAGTATCGTACCTCACTACGAGCAGTACTTC.